The 3 T cell receptor beta chains reported below all come from one sample, sequenced in a study of cytomegalovirus exposure and HLA in healthy donors. A multiplex PCR was run with 60 Vbeta primers and 13 Jbeta primers. Clones were read by immunoSEQ multiplex PCR, and TCRdb kept only the in-frame ones, dropping some. The profile shows 85,000 to 120,000 clones, 70% to 85% of them singletons. The specimen was PBMCs. The receptors stem from a man aged 60-69 years in good health and CMV-seronegative.

The rearrangement joins TRBV11-2 to TRBJ2-3; possibly TRBD2 for D (5 bases). V lost 5 bases and J 10 bases, leaving 13 bases between the germline ends. The CDR3 runs 12 residues. Germline V lookup: CDR1 SGHAT, CDR2 FQNNGV. The CDR3 loop reads CASSPGSTSQYF. In DNA, the CDR3 is TGTGCCAGCAGCCCGGGGAGCACGTCGCAGTATTTT.

V usage is TRBV5-1 and J usage is TRBJ1-1; D may be TRBD1 (6 bases). The CDR3 extends over 15 amino acids. Germline-derived CDR1 and CDR2 are SGHRS and YFSETQ. Trimming pared 2 bases from V and 5 bases from J, leaving 16 bases between. The CDR3 nucleotides are TGCGCCAGCAGCTTAGGGGGTATGGGCTTGACTGAAGCTTTCTTT. This translates into CASSLGGMGLTEAFF.

This clone was seen only a few times. The chain carries TRBV5-1 and TRBJ2-5, with 7 bases identical to TRBD1. From germline, CDR1 is SGHRS and CDR2 YFSETQ. The J segment lost 1 base and the V segment lost 2 bases, leaving 5 bases of the junction unmatched. The CDR3 spans 15 residues. CDR3 nucleotides: TGCGCCAGCAGCTTTTCGGACAGGAGCCAAGAGACCCAGTACTTC. It is translated as CASSFSDRSQETQYF.